Sequencing of this TCR beta chain was carried out in a study of human versus mouse CDR3 diversity and MHC coevolution (dated by TCRdb to 2017 to 2019). Notes on the research overall: The immunoSEQ assay was reported to detect one in 200,000 T cells and to minimize amplification bias from multiplex PCR. Across mouse and human samples, the number of valid reads per sample ranged from about 0.6 x 10^7 to 1.8 x 10^7. Repertoires of human naive CD4 T cells were used as a reference for TCR selection on multiple MHC II alleles and were compared against human-TCR-locus transgenic mice carrying single MHC II. Three healthy volunteer blood donors were included in the human cohort, with one aged 30 to 40, one aged 40 to 49 and one aged 60 to 70 at collection.

Concerning this clone: The antigen this receptor binds is unknown. Base qualities are not provided; no much larger clone lies one nucleotide away.

The CDR3 spans 13 residues, from the cysteine through the phenylalanine. The DNA shown is the 39-base CDR3, in frame from base 1. According to the germline V gene, CDR1 reads ENHRY and CDR2 reads SYGVKD. Trimming takes 3 bases off V and 6 bases off J; junction bases not matched to a gene: 1. Results and caveats for the whole study, not just this receptor: On average, more CDR3 deletions and insertions were observed in humans than in mice, indicating greater exonuclease and TdT activity. Most of the three human donors showed the lowest clonal inequality scores among all compared groups. iCHAO1 estimates gave humans the largest TCR beta repertoire, approximately 1.7 million clonotypes, attributed likely to selection by multiple MHC II molecules. Repertoire diversity was not considered directly comparable between humans and mice because human T cells were selected on about 6 MHC II alleles.

The QIAGEN blood and tissue kit was used to extract genomic DNA from the sorted cells, and that DNA was then quantified on a NanoDrop 1000. Using multiplex PCR of genomic DNA, the immunoSEQ platform deep sequenced and quantified the TCR alpha and beta chains. On the authors' methods: TCR sequences were annotated using IMGT gene and region definitions. Out-of-frame rearrangements served as a stand-in for the preselection repertoire and were compared with in-frame clonotypes. To estimate repertoire size, the study used the iCHAO1 estimator that comes with the immunoSEQ platform. A Gini index, which is based on the Lorenz curve, was applied to in-frame amino acid clonotypes to measure clonal inequality. The intersect function in the R package tcR was used to count shared clonotypes, while the Jaccard index served to score similarity. The R prcomp function was used without normalization to run principal component analysis of V, J and V-J usage frequencies. Imported from immuneACCESS, the table was reduced by TCRdb to in-frame sequences with V and J called. These copies leave out some clones; in studies compared against another copy, an unresolved V gene accounts for under half, and the cause of the remainder is not known. That table supplies the V and J calls and clone size; D and trimming were determined from the DNA. The sample table records tens of thousands of clones; about 94% of these occur just once. Approximately 17% of the sample goes to the ten largest clones.

Naive CD4 T cells, defined as CD45RO-negative and CD62L-positive, were isolated from PBMCs by fluorescence-activated cell sorting. Approximately 50 ml of fresh peripheral blood was collected from each donor, and PBMCs were isolated by Ficoll density centrifugation. Sorting was performed on a FACSAria III instrument, with purity above 85% for all samples. Sequencing was performed on naive CD4+ T cells from blood. The cell subset or site label here, explained by the study, means: CD45RO-negative CD62L-positive naive CD4 T cells. The chain joins TRBV10-3 to TRBJ1-2, with 10 bases aligning to TRBD1. The receptor was isolated from a person aged 60 to 70 in good health. The sequenced DNA: TGTGCCATCAGTGATGGGACAGGGGATGGCTACACCTTC. This sequence encodes CAISDGTGDGYTF.